What follows are 10 T cell receptor beta chains derived from one specimen sequenced in a study of blood T cell repertoires in COVID-19. Repertoires were generated with immunoSEQ multiplex PCR, while TCRdb's copy carries only in-frame clones and drops some. The sample includes 250,000 to 300,000 clones, almost 85% seen only once; the top ten take 4% to 6%. The sample taken for sequencing was peripheral blood. These receptors all stem from a middle-aged man with active or convalescent COVID-19.

This clone was observed once. J is TRBJ1-2 and V is TRBV28; D not certain. V lost 2 bases, J lost 0 bases, and 7 bases lay in between. CDR3 length: 14 amino acids. Looked up from germline, CDR1 is MDHEN and CDR2 is SYDVKM. The CDR3 DNA sequence: TGTGCCAGCAGTTTAGAACAGACTAACTATGGCTACACCTTC. This codes for CASSLEQTNYGYTF.

The chain uses TRBV11-2 and TRBJ1-1, with D possibly matching TRBD1 (6 bases). V was pared by 5 bases and J by 3 bases, with 19 bases between. Germline lookup yields CDR1 SGHAT and CDR2 FQNNGV. This CDR3 is built from 16 residues. The CDR3 sequence is CASSLGQTKKDTEAFF. The CDR3 DNA is TGTGCCAGCAGCCTCGGACAGACGAAAAAGGACACTGAAGCTTTCTTT. The entire variable domain, with the rest obtained from reference TRBV11-2 and TRBJ1-1, is as follows: EAGVAQSPRYKIIEKRQSVAFWCNPISGHATLYWYQQILGQGPKLLIQFQNNGVVDDSQLPKDRFSAERLKGVDSTLKIQPAKLEDSAVYLCASSLGQTKKDTEAFFGQGTRLTVV.

V usage is TRBV10-1 and J usage is TRBJ2-1; D may be TRBD2 (6 bases). The CDR3 covers 15 residues. Germline CDR1 is WNHNN and CDR2 is SYGVQD (reference sequence). The V gene lost 4 bases and the J gene lost 0 bases, with 10 bases spanning the gap. CDR3 loop: CASSVGTRSYNEQFF. The CDR3 nucleotides read TGCGCCAGCAGTGTCGGGACTCGCTCCTACAATGAGCAGTTCTTC.

This chain joins TRBV4-2 and TRBJ2-3, with unresolved D. The CDR3 loop spans 13 amino acids. The V and J ends lost 0 bases and 4 bases respectively, with 5 bases between them. Germline loops: CDR1 LGHNA, CDR2 YNFKEQ. The CDR3 reads CASSQETADTQYF. CDR3 nucleotides: TGTGCCAGCAGCCAAGAAACGGCAGATACGCAGTATTTT.

This clone has more than one count but fewer than ten. This CDR3 is CASSDSFSYEQYF. The CDR3 region has the DNA TGTGCCAGCAGCGACAGCTTCTCCTACGAGCAGTACTTC. J is TRBJ2-7 and V is TRBV5-6; tentatively, D is TRBD1 (5 bases). CDR1 is SGHDT and CDR2 is YYEEEE in the germline V gene. CDR3 length: 13 residues. Deletions cut 4 bases from V and 0 bases from J, with 8 bases between.

The J gene is TRBJ1-2, the V gene TRBV9, with 8 bases fitting TRBD1. The CDR3 spans 17 residues. Germline CDR1 is SGDLS and CDR2 is YYNGEE. J gave up 0 bases and V 0 bases, and 7 bases lay outside the gene matches. Here the CDR3 DNA reads TGTGCCAGCAGCGTAGGGGGCAGGGGGCTCGCTAACTATGGCTACACCTTC. It is translated as CASSVGGRGLANYGYTF.

The rearrangement uses TRBV3-1 (or the pseudogene TRBV3-2) and TRBJ2-5; 8 nucleotides line up with TRBD2. The CDR3 length is 17 residues. J was trimmed by 5 bases and V by 2 bases; bases with no gene match: 13. Germline V gives CDR1 LGHDT, CDR2 YNNKEL (reference sequence). CDR3 amino acids: CASSQSWYSGAGETQYF. CDR3 nucleotide sequence: TGTGCCAGCAGCCAATCGTGGTATAGCGGGGCCGGGGAGACCCAGTACTTC.

The chain is built from TRBV5-5 and TRBJ1-4, with D unresolved. The germline CDR1 and CDR2 sequences are SGHKS and YYEKEE (reference sequence). V lost 2 bases to trimming and J lost 0 bases, with 5 bases between them. This CDR3 contains 14 residues. The CDR3 spells CASSLSATNEKLFF. The CDR3 DNA sequence: TGTGCCAGCAGCTTATCAGCAACTAATGAAAAACTGTTTTTT.

This sequence joins TRBV18 and TRBJ1-6; D is perhaps TRBD1 (6 bases). CDR1 and CDR2 from the germline V gene are KGHSH and LQKENI. The CDR3 covers 15 residues. V dropped 0 bases and J dropped 7 bases, with 10 bases sitting between them. The CDR3 nucleotides read TGTGCCAGCTCACCACCGGGGGGGGCGAATTCACCCCTCCACTTT. This encodes CASSPPGGANSPLHF.

J is TRBJ2-7 and V is TRBV5-8; D is uncertain. The CDR3 has 11 amino acids. Germline CDR1 is SGHTS and CDR2 is YDEGEE. Trimming pared 2 bases from V and 7 bases from J, leaving 7 bases between. The CDR3 protein is CASSFEREQYF. For the CDR3, the DNA is TGTGCCAGCAGCTTTGAGCGAGAGCAGTACTTC.